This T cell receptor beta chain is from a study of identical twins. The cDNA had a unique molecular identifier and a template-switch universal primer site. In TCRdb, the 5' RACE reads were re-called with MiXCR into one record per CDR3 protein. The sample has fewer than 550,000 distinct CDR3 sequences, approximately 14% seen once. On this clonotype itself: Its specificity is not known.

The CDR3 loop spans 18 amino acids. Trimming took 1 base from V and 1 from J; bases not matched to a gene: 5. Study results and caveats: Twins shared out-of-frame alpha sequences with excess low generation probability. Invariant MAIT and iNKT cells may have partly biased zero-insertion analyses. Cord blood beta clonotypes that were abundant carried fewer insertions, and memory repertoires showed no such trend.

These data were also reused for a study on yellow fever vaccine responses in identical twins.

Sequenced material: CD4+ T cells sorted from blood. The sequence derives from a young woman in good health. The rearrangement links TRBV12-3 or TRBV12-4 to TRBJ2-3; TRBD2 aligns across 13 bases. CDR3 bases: TGTGCCAGCAGTTTAGGACTAGCGGGGGGCCGTCGCACAGATACGCAGTATTTT. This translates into CASSLGLAGGRRTDTQYF.